This T cell receptor (beta chain) was recovered during a study of cytomegalovirus exposure and HLA in healthy donors (dated by TCRdb to about 2017). Study-level background: In an earlier analysis of some 550 of the donors, approximately 300 Gb of sequence data and approximately 120 million unique TCR beta sequences from about 190 million T cells were reported. The study aimed to test whether cataloging public T cell receptors could reveal signatures of past pathogen exposure. On average, 235,054 unique TCR beta nucleotide sequences were sequenced per donor among a few hundred genotyped donors of the cohort, with roughly 18% of those sequences being non-productive. Because of strong linkage in the cohort, five DR-DQ haplotypes were treated as single units for association and clustering. Donor age, sex, ethnicity and CMV serostatus were collected together with the repertoire data. Besides the first cohort of roughly 700 subjects, a separate validation cohort made up of over 100 different subjects was used. Every repertoire in the discovery cohort had been generated on one and the same sequencing platform. An early release that covered some 630 HLA-typed donors contained approximately 300 gigabases of sequencing data and some 87 million unique TCR sequences. Genome-wide SNP genotypes for about three fifths of the roughly 670 donors were used in a later genetic analysis, which treated that subset as a discovery cohort. To predict cytomegalovirus infection status, the study brought together high-throughput TCR immunosequencing, statistical association of individual TCRs with disease status, and machine learning. HLA typing covered class I and class II loci at four-digit resolution. Using immunosequencing, the study profiled T cell repertoires from about 620 subjects and related those repertoires to cytomegalovirus serostatus. Of the roughly 400 genotyped donors, 65% to 90% were placed in the genetic ancestry cluster associated with self-reported Caucasian donors. Typing coverage varied by locus: 629-630 donors for A, B, C, DRB1 and DQB1; 522 for DQA1; approximately 610 for DPA1; 450 to 480 for DPB1. A later analysis re-examined previously published TCR beta repertoires from around 670 donors and added high-resolution HLA genotyping to investigate patterns of TCR occurrence. In an earlier analysis of 587 of the donors, high-throughput TCR beta sequencing was used to judge whether each TCR beta V gene segment behaved as functional or pseudogenic. In the later analysis, no new phenotypic data were used to find candidate immune exposures; instead, reliance was placed on TCR beta sequences and their occurrence across donors.

Comment on this clone: The antigen this receptor binds is unknown. It has no much larger one-base neighbor in the sample; base qualities were not kept.

The paper's findings and limits, for the study overall: According to a later analysis, most CMV-associated TCR beta chains appeared to be HLA-restricted, and the HLA associations seemed to be driven largely by CMV exposure. The classifier was reported to diagnose cytomegalovirus status with high specificity and sensitivity in both the original cohort and the validation cohort. Most TCR sequences were observed very rarely across donors, whereas some public TCRs were present in many individuals. Compared with equally common non-associated chains, HLA-associated TCR beta chains in a later analysis were more clonally expanded and had lower generation probabilities. In vitro tests confirmed that a few of the cytomegalovirus-associated TCR beta chains recognize cytomegalovirus antigens. In an earlier analysis of a few hundred of the donors, most TCR beta V segments were observed in productive rearrangements about 90% or about 30% of the time, broadly matching IMGT annotations. A group of highly shared sequence variants was considered likely to be a technical artifact of the sequencing pipeline. A later genetic analysis associated a missense DCLRE1C variant with V-gene and J-gene trimming of TCR beta chains, and an independent cohort replicated the association. The study gave a list of around 170 TCR beta chains associated with cytomegalovirus. In this cohort, only TCR beta chains were sequenced, and detectable features were limited by the absence of alpha or paired-chain data. CMV serostatus was the only immune exposure information available for the cohort. A later genetic analysis reported fewer N-insertions in productive TCRs among donors in an Asian-associated ancestry cluster than the approximately 700-donor mean. In a later analysis, over 15,000 TCR beta sequences were associated with specific HLA alleles at a false discovery rate of 0.05. The presence/absence analyses assumed that sequencing depth was roughly uniform across donors, and that assumption may not be true. In a later analysis, TCR association rates were found to vary across HLA loci, with the most associated TCRs seen for DRB1 alleles and the fewest for HLA-C alleles. Correlated functional status among segregating V segments might be attributable to linkage disequilibrium, but an unknown experimental factor could not be ruled out. The authors suggested that the approach could potentially be generalized to other disease states and immunological phenotypes. Several of the top co-occurrence clusters appeared to be linked to parvovirus B19, influenza, CMV and Epstein-Barr virus, according to a later analysis. Because counts were too low, 15 to 20 rarely observed V segments, including chromosome 9 orphons, were excluded from the earlier analysis of about 500 of the donors. HLA typing was unavailable for some donors at each locus, so association tests used only the typed subset. A further reported finding was that TCR beta sequences accurately predicted the HLA-A and HLA-B alleles for most subjects in the first cohort. When HLA alleles, especially DR and DQ, strongly co-occurred, attributing TCR associations to individual alleles was difficult.

The cohort consisted of 666 healthy bone marrow donors. Cohort members were all nominally healthy when sampled, although unrecorded immune exposures were likely present. The donor tested CMV seropositive, placing the donor among the roughly 300 seropositive members of the cohort. Each donor provided a peripheral blood sample, and peripheral blood mononuclear cells were used for TCR beta sequencing. Genomic DNA was extracted from the blood cell samples with the Qiagen DNeasy Blood Extraction Kit. The protocol used for the library was the immunoSEQ multiplex PCR assay. The multiplex PCR relied on a mix of 60 forward primers for TCR Vbeta segments and 13 reverse primers for TCR Jbeta segments. Amplification of the CDR3 region of rearranged TCR beta genes was performed with a multiplex PCR assay on genomic DNA. On the Illumina HiSeq System, the amplified TCR beta libraries were sequenced as 87-base-pair reads. Per the authors' processing: A later analysis tallied some 79 million unique TCR beta chains across the 610 or so repertoires, and some 12 million of those chains were shared by two or more donors. To remove PCR and sequencing errors, raw reads were error-corrected and collapsed into unique sequences using a nearest-neighbor algorithm that merged closely related sequences. V, D and J gene segments were assigned by aligning CDR3 sequences to IMGT reference sequences. For a sequence to be retained, a match of at least six nucleotides was required to both a V gene segment and a J gene segment. Rearrangements were classified as productive when the CDR3 lacked stop codons and remained in frame with V and J, and all other rearrangements were classified as non-productive. Following IMGT convention, CDR3 was defined as the stretch from the second conserved V-encoded cysteine up to the conserved J-encoded phenylalanine. The earlier analysis of roughly 590 of the donors excluded any sequence lacking an unambiguous match to a single V gene segment. An earlier analysis of 587 of the donors called V segments functional above 56.7% productive rearrangements and segregating when the between-donor standard deviation exceeded 5%. A statistical classification framework was built for diagnosing cytomegalovirus status from the catalog of TCR beta chain sequences. V and J gene assignment, in a later analysis, came from comparing TCR nucleotide sequences with IMGT/GENE-DB human TR gene sequences. A later analysis assigned CDR3 sequences and most-parsimonious VDJ recombination scenarios with the TCRdist pipeline. In a later analysis, each TCR beta chain was defined by its CDR3 amino acid sequence together with its V-gene family, and reads lacking a unique V-gene family were excluded. A later analysis removed roughly 590 highly shared, low-generation-probability nucleotide sequences to deal with suspected cross-contamination and a sequencing artifact. In a later analysis, a clonal expansion index was calculated for each public chain from normalized within-repertoire ranks of inferred template counts. A later analysis computed generation probabilities with a VDJ recombination model fitted to out-of-frame rearrangements, and checked the results against IGoR. In a later analysis, TCR-TCR, TCR-HLA and TCR-CMV co-occurrence was scored with hypergeometric tests, and a repertoire-size bias correction was applied to TCR pairs. False discovery rates were estimated in a later analysis by permuting HLA or CMV assignments 20 times. A later analysis grouped co-occurring TCRs with DBSCAN, adding TCRdist sequence similarity when clustering within HLA-allele-positive subsets. For co-occurrence clustering, repertoires with fewer than 30,000 or more than 120,000 public chains were excluded, along with several repertoires with anomalous nucleotide sharing. TCRdb re-hosts the immuneACCESS table, in-frame sequences only. Its copies lack some clones; in the studies checked, an unresolved V gene accounts for under half of them, and the cause for the rest is not known. The V and J calls and clone size are taken from that table; D and trimming were inferred from the DNA. Across this sample there are 180,000 or so clones, with nearly 80% seen only once. Roughly 13% of the sample belongs to the ten largest clones.

The sequenced material came from PBMCs. This clonotype was obtained from a man in his fifties or sixties in good health and CMV-seropositive.

The CDR3 amino acid sequence is: CASSTGQGRRGQETQYF. Here is the DNA: TGTGCCAGTAGTACTGGACAGGGCAGACGGGGACAAGAGACCCAGTACTTC. Rearrangement joined TRBV19 to TRBJ2-5; TRBD1 aligns with 8 central bases. Reading the germline V gene (reference sequence) gives CDR1 LNHDA and CDR2 SQIVND. The CDR3 measures 17 amino acids from cysteine to phenylalanine. The entry retains the CDR3 DNA only, 51 bases that are in frame from base 1. Here V drops 4 bases and J drops 2 bases, and the junction holds 12 bases not matched to any gene.